Listed below are T cell receptor beta chains from one sample, sequenced in a study of vaccination and CD4 T cells after COVID-19. Their antigens are not known. TCRdb reanalysed the PCR reads using MiXCR and keeps one entry per CDR3 protein. The sample holds under 30,000 distinct CDR3 sequences; over 30% are singletons and the top ten take under 3.5%. Sequencing was performed on CD4+ T cells from blood, cultured in vitro, taken about 7 months after SARS-CoV-2 vaccination. These receptors were obtained from a human donor who had recovered from COVID-19. Both conserved end residues are part of each CDR3. The order of the fields is J gene, clone size, V gene, D gene, CDR3 length, CDR3 DNA, CDR3 protein. The D gene is left open where the match is weak. Size values are once, few and many counts, or a class for expanded clones, and some rows have none.

TRBJ1-5,medium-sized,TRBV20-1,NA,14,TGCAGTGCTAGAGCCCTAGCGGGGGGTCAGCCCCAGCATTTT,CSARALAGGQPQHF
TRBJ2-7,few,TRBV6-1,NA,13,TGTGCCAGCAGACGACAAACCGACTACGAGCAGTACTTC,CASRRQTDYEQYF
TRBJ2-1,NA,TRBV19,NA,11,TGTGCCAGTTCTATTTACAATGAGCAGTTCTTC,CASSIYNEQFF
TRBJ2-1,NA,TRBV2,TRBD2,14,TGTGCCAGCACCGGGACTAGCGGGAGCGTTGAGCAGTTCTTC,CASTGTSGSVEQFF
TRBJ2-3,few,TRBV10-3,NA,13,TGTGCCATCCAGGACCGCACAGCAGATACGCAGTATTTT,CAIQDRTADTQYF
TRBJ1-5,NA,TRBV28,TRBD1,14,TGTGCCAGCAAAACCGGGACAGGGGATCGGCCCCAGCATTTT,CASKTGTGDRPQHF
TRBJ1-5,medium-sized,TRBV20-1,NA,13,TGCAGTGCTAAAGGGGATGGCAATCAGCCCCAGCATTTT,CSAKGDGNQPQHF
TRBJ1-1,NA,TRBV6-5,NA,14,TGTGCCAGCAGTTGGGGCCCCATGAACACTGAAGCTTTCTTT,CASSWGPMNTEAFF
TRBJ2-3,NA,TRBV20-1,TRBD2,12,TGCAGCGGGAGGCCCAGCACAGATACGCAGTATTTT,CSGRPSTDTQYF
TRBJ2-4,few,TRBV6-1,NA,13,TGTGCCAGCGCGTATTTAGCCAAAAACATTCAGTACTTC,CASAYLAKNIQYF
TRBJ1-1,few,TRBV18,NA,11,TGTGCCAGCTCACCCGGAGACAGGTCTTTCTTT,CASSPGDRSFF